This TCR beta chain was found in a study of human T cells and chemical hapten exposure. Whole-study findings and limits: The study found that DPC sensitization did not change TCRs above 1 in 1000 frequency.

CDR1 SNHLY and CDR2 FYNNEI come from the germline V gene. The length of the CDR3 is 17 residues. V was clipped by 8 bases and J by 4 bases, with 24 bases between them. The template was total RNA from unfractionated whole blood. In the library, unique molecular identifiers were attached to individual cDNA molecules. MiXCR, applied by TCRdb to the 5' RACE reads, yields one record per CDR3 protein. Here the sample spans 110,000 or so distinct CDR3 sequences, 15% to 20% being singletons. With regard to this clonotype: Its specificity is unknown.

The chain uses TRBV2 and TRBJ1-5, with D possibly TRBD1 on 5 matching bases. The TCR comes from a human donor in good health. CDR3 sequence (DNA): TGTGCCAGCCTCGGTGCCCGAGCGGGGGATTTAAATCAGCCCCAGCATTTT. Translated: CASLGARAGDLNQPQHF.